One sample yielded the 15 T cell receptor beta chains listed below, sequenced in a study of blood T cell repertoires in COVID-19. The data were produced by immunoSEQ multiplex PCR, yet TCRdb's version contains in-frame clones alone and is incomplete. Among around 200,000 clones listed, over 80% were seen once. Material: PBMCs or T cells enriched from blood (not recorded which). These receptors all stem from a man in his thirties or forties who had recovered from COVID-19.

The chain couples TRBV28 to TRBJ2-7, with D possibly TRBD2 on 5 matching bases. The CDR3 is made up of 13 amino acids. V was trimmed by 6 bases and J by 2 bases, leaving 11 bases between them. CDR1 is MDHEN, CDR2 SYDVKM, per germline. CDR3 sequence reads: CASRRTEPYEQYF. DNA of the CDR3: TGTGCCAGCAGGCGGACTGAGCCCTACGAGCAGTACTTC.

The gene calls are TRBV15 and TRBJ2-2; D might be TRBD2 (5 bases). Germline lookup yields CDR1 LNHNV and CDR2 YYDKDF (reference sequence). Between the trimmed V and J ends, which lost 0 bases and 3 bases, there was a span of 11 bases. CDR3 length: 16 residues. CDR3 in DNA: TGTGCCACCAGCAGAGATCGGAAGGGAGACACCGGGGAGCTGTTTTTT. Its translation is CATSRDRKGDTGELFF.

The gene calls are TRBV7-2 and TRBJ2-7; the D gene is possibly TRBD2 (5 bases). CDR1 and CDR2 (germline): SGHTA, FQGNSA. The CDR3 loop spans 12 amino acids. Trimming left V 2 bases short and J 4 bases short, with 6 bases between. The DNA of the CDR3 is TGTGCCAGCAGCTTAAGCGGTTACGAGCAGTACTTC. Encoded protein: CASSLSGYEQYF.

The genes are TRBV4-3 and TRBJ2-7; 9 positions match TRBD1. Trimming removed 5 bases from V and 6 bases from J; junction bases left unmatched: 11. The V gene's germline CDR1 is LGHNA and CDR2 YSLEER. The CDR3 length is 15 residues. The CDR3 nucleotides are TGCGCCAGCAGCAGTCAGACCGGGACAGGGACCGAGCAGTACTTC. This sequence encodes CASSSQTGTGTEQYF.

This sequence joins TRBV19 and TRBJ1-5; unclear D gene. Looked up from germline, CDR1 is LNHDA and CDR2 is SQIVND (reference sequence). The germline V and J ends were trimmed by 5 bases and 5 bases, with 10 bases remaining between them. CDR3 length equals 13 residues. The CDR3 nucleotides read TGTGCCAGTAGTGAGATCGGGTATCAGCCCCAGCATTTT. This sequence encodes CASSEIGYQPQHF. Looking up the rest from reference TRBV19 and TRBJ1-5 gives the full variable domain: DGGITQSPKYLFRKEGQNVTLSCEQNLNHDAMYWYRQDPGQGLRLIYYSQIVNDFQKGDIAEGYSVSREKKESFPLTVTSAQKNPTAFYLCASSEIGYQPQHFGDGTRLSIL.

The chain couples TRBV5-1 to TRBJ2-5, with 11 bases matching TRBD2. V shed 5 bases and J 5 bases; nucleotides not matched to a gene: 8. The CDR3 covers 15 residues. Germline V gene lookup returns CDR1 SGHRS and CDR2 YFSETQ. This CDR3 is CASRKLAGGEETQYF. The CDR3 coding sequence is TGCGCCAGCAGAAAGCTAGCGGGGGGTGAGGAGACCCAGTACTTC.

Written as DNA, the CDR3 is TGTGCCAGCAGCTTGGACAGGGCCCGAGAGCAGTACTTC. Amino acids: CASSLDRAREQYF. This rearrangement joins TRBV5-4 to TRBJ2-7; D is perhaps TRBD1 (6 bases). Between the trimmed V and J ends, which lost 0 bases and 7 bases, there was a span of 11 bases. Per germline, CDR1 SGHNT and CDR2 YYREEE (reference sequence). CDR3 length: 13 residues.

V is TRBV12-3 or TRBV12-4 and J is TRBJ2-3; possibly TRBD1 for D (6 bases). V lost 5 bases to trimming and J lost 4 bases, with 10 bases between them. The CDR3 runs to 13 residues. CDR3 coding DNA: TGTGCCAGCAGTAAACAGGGCCCAGATACGCAGTATTTT. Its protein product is CASSKQGPDTQYF.

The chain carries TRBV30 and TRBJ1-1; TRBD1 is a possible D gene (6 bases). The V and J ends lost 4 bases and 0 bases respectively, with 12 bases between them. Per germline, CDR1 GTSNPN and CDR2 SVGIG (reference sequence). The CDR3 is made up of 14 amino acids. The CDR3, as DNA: TGTGCCTGGACCGGACAGACCATGAACACTGAAGCTTTCTTT. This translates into CAWTGQTMNTEAFF. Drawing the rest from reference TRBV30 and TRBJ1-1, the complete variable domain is SQTIHQWPATLVQPVGSPLSLECTVEGTSNPNLYWYRQAAGRGLQLLFYSVGIGQISSEVPQNLSASRPQDRQFILSSKKLLLSDSGFYLCAWTGQTMNTEAFFGQGTRLTVV.

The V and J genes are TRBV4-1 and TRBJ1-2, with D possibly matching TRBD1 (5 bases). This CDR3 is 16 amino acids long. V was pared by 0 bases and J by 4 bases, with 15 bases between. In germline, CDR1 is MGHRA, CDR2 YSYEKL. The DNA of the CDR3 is TGCGCCAGCAGCCAAGACGCGAGGGGAGGAATCTATGGCTACACCTTC. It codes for CASSQDARGGIYGYTF.

CDR3 bases: TGTGCCAGCGGCAACGAGGCCTTTGGGGCCAACGTCCTGACTTTC. It yields the protein CASGNEAFGANVLTF. The chain recombines TRBV7-6 with TRBJ2-6; D gene uncertain. This CDR3 has 15 amino acids. Germline lookup yields CDR1 SGHVS and CDR2 FNYEAQ. The germline V and J ends were trimmed by 8 bases and 3 bases, with 14 bases remaining between them.

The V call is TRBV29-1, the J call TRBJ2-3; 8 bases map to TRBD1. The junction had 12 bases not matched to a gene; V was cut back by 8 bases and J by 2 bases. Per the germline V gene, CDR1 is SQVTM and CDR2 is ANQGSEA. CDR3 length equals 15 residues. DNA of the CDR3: TGCAGCAATATTGATTCGGACAGGGACACAGATACGCAGTATTTT. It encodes CSNIDSDRDTDTQYF.

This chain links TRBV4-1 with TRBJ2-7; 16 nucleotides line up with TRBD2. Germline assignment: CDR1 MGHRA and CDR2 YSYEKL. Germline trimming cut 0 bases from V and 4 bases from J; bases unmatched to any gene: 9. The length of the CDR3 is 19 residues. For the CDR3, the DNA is TGCGCCAGCAGCCAAGAGGGACTAGCGGGGGGGCGGGCAGAATACGAGCAGTACTTC. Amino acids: CASSQEGLAGGRAEYEQYF.

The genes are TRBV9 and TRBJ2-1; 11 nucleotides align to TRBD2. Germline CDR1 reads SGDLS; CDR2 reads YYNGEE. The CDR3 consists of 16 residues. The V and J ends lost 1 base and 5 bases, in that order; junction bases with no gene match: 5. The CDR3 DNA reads TGTGCCAGCAGCGTAATTAGCGGGGGGGCCCACAATGAGCAGTTCTTC. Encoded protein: CASSVISGGAHNEQFF.

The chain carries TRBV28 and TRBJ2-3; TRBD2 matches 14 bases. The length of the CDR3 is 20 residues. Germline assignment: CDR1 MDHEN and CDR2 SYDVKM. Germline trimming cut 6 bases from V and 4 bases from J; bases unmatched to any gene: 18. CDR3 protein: CASSMITTRLAGGPSDTQYF. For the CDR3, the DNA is TGTGCCAGCAGCATGATAACGACAAGACTAGCGGGAGGGCCATCAGATACGCAGTATTTT.